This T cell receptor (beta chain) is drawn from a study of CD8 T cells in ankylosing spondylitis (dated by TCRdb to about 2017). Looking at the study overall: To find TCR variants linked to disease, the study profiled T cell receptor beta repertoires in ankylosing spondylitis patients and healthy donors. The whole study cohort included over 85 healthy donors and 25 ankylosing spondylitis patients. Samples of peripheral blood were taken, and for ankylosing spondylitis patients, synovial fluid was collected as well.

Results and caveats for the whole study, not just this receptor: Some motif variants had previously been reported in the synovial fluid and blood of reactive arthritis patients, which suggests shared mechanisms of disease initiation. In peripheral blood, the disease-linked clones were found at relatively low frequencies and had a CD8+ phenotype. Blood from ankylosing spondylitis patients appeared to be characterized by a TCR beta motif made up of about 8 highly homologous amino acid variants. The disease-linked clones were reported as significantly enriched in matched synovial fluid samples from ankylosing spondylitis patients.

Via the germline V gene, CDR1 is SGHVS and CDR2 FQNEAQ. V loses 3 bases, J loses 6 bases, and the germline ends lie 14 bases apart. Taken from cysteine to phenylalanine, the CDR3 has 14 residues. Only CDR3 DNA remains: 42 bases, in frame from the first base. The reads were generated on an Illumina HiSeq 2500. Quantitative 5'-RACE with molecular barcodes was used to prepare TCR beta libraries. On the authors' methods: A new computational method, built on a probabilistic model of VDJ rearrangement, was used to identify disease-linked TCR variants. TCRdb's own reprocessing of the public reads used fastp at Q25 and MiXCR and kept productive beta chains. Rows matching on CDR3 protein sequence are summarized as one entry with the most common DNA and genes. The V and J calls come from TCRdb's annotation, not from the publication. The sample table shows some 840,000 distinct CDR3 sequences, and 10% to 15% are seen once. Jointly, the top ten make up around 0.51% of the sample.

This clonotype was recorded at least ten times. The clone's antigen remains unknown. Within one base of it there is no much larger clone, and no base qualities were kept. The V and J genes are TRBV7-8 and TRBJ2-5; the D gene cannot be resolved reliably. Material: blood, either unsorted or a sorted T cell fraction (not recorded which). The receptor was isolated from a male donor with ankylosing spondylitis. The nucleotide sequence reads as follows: TGTGCCAGCAGCTTCCGGCCCCAGTGGCAGACCCAGTACTTC. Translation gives CASSFRPQWQTQYF. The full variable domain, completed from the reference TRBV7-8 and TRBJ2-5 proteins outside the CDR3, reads GAGVSQSPRYKVAKRGQDVALRCDPISGHVSLFWYQQALGQGPEFLTYFQNEAQLDKSGLPSDRFFAERPEGSVSTLKIQRTQQEDSAVYLCASSFRPQWQTQYFGPGTRLLVL.